This entry features one TCR beta chain sequence. TCRdb keeps only in-frame clones here, not all; method: immunoSEQ multiplex PCR. The sample lists 200,000 to 250,000 clones, about four fifths seen once, with approximately 1.2% in the top ten. CDR1 is SGHRS, CDR2 YFSETQ, per germline. V lost 0 bases and J 1 base, leaving 8 bases between the germline ends. This CDR3 spans 16 amino acids. The sample comes from a study of blood T cell repertoires in COVID-19. Looking at the study overall: Sample material is recorded as cDNA or gDNA derived from T cells, B-cell-depleted T cells, or PBMCs.

Categorization into cohorts depended on clinical history that participants reported. Sequencing used PBMCs or T cells enriched from blood (not recorded which). This rearrangement joins TRBV5-1 to TRBJ2-6; D call uncertain. This receptor was obtained from a woman aged 40 to 50 with acute COVID-19. The DNA of the CDR3 is TGCGCCAGCAGCTTGGACTTTCCATCTGGGGCCAACGTCCTGACTTTC. Translated: CASSLDFPSGANVLTF.